The source of this T cell receptor beta chain is a study of cytomegalovirus exposure and HLA in healthy donors. PCR employed 60 Vbeta and 13 Jbeta primers. TCRdb's table, derived via immunoSEQ multiplex PCR, lists solely in-frame clones and lacks some. Among about 200,000 clones listed, about 83% were seen once. V was clipped by 10 bases and J by 4 bases, with 10 bases between them. This CDR3 is 11 amino acids long. CDR1 SNHLY and CDR2 FYNNEI come from the germline V gene. With regard to this clone: The antigen remains unidentified.

Regarding the study as a whole: As confirmed in vitro, three CMV-associated chains were specific for CMV antigens.

Sequenced material: PBMCs. The V gene is TRBV2, the J gene TRBJ2-5, with D possibly matching TRBD2 (5 bases). The source of this sequence is a girl under 18 in good health and CMV-seronegative. CDR3 in amino acids: CATRVGETQYF. The CDR3, as DNA: TGTGCCACGCGGGTTGGAGAGACCCAGTACTTC.